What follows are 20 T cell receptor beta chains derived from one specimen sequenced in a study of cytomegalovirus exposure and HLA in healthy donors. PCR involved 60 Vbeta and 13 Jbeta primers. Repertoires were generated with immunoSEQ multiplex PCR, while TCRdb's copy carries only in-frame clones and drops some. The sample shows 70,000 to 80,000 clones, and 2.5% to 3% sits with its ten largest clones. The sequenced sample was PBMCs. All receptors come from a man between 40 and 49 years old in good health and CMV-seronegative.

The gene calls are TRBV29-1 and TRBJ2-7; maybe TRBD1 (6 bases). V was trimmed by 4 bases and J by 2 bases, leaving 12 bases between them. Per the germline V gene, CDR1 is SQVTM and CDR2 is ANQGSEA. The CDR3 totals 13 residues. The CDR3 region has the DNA TGCAGCGTTGGGGACATTAACCCCTACGAGCAGTACTTC. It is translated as CSVGDINPYEQYF.

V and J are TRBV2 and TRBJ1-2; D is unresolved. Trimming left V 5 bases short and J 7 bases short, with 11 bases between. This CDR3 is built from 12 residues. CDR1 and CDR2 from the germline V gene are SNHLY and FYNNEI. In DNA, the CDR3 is TGTGCCAGCAGTCTACACCCGGGTGGCTACACCTTC. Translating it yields CASSLHPGGYTF.

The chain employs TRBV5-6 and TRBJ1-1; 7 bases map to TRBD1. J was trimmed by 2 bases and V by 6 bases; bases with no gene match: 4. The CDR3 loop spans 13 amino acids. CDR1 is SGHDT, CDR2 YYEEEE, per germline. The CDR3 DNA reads TGTGCCAGCACGACAGGGCCCAACACTGAAGCTTTCTTT. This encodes CASTTGPNTEAFF. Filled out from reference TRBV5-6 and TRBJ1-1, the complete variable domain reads DAGVTQSPTHLIKTRGQQVTLRCSPKSGHDTVSWYQQALGQGPQFIFQYYEEEERQRGNFPDRFSGHQFPNYSSELNVNALLLGDSALYLCASTTGPNTEAFFGQGTRLTVV.

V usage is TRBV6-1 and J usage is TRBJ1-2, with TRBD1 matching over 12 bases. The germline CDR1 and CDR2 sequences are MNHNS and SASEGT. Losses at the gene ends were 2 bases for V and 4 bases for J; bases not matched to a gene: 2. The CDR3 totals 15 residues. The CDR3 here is CASSERGQGAYGYTF. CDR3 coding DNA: TGTGCCAGCAGTGAAAGGGGACAGGGGGCCTATGGCTACACCTTC.

The CDR3 coding sequence is TGCGCCAGCAGCTTGGCGGCCGGAGCGGGGTCCACAGATACGCAGTATTTT. It codes for CASSLAAGAGSTDTQYF. The chain joins TRBV5-1 to TRBJ2-3, with 7 bases matching TRBD2. This CDR3 region has 17 residues. V dropped 0 bases and J dropped 2; count of bases not matched to a gene: 9. Germline V gene data show CDR1 as SGHRS and CDR2 as YFSETQ.

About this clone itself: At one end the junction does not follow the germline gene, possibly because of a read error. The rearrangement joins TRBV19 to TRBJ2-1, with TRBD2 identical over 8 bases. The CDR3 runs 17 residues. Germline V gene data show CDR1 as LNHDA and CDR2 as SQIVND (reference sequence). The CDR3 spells CASSIRGRTSSDNEQFF. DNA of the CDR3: TGTGCCAGTAGTATTCGAGGACGGACTAGCTCCGACAATGAGCAGTTCTTC.

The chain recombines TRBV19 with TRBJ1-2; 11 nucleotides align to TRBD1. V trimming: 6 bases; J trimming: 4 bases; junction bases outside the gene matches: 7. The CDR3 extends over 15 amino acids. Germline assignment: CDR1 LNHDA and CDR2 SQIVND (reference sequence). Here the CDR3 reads CASSQGQGAAYGYTF. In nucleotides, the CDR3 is TGTGCCAGTAGCCAAGGACAGGGGGCAGCCTATGGCTACACCTTC.

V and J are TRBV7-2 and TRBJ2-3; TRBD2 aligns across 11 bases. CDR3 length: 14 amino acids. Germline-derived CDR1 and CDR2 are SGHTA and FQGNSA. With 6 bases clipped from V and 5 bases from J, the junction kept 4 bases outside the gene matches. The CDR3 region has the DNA TGTGCCAGCAGAGTAGCGGGGGGGGAAGATACGCAGTATTTT. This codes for CASRVAGGEDTQYF.

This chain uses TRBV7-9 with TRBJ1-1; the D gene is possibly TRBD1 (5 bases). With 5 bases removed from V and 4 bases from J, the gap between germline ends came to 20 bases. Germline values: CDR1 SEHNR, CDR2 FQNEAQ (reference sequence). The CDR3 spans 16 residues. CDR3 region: CASSIRGTPEGTEAFF. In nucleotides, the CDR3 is TGTGCCAGCAGCATACGGGGGACCCCCGAGGGCACTGAAGCTTTCTTT.

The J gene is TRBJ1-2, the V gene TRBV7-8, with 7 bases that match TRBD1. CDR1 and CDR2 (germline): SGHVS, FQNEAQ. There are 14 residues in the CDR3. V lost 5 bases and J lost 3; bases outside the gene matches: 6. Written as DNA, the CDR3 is TGTGCCAGCAGCCACAGGGGTGGCGACTATGGCTACACCTTC. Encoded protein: CASSHRGGDYGYTF.

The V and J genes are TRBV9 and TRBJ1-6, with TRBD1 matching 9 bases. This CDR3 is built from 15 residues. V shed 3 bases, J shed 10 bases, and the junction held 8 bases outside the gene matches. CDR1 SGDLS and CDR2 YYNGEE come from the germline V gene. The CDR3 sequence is CASSESGTGTSPLHF. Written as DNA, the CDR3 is TGTGCCAGCAGCGAATCCGGGACAGGGACATCACCCCTCCACTTT.

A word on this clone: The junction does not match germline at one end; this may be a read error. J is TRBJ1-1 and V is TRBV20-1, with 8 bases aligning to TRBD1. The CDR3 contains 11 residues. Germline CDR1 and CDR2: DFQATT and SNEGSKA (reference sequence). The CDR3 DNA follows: TGCAGTGCTAGAGCTGGGGACAGGTGCCTCTTT. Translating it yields CSARAGDRCLF.

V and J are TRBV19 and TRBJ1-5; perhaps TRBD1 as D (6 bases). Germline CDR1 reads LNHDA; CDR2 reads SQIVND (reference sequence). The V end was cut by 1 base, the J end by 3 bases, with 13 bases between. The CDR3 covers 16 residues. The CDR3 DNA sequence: TGTGCCAGTAGTATAGTGCAGGGGACCTTCAATCAGCCCCAGCATTTT. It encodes CASSIVQGTFNQPQHF.

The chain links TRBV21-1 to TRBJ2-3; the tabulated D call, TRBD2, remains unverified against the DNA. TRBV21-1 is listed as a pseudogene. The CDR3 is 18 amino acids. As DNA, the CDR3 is TGTGCCAGCAGCAAAGCCAGCCCTTGGCGGGGGTACAAGGGTACGCAGTATTTT. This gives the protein CASSKASPWRGYKGTQYF.

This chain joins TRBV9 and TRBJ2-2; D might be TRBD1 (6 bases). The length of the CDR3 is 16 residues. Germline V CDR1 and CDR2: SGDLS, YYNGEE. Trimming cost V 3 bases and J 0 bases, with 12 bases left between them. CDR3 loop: CASSERTETNTGELFF. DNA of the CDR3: TGTGCCAGCAGCGAAAGGACAGAAACGAACACCGGGGAGCTGTTTTTT.

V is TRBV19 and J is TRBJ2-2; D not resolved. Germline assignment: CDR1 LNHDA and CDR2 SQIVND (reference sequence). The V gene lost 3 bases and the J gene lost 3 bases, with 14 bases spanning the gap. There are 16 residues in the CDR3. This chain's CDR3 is CASSIPKTIDTGELFF. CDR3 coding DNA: TGTGCCAGTAGTATCCCCAAGACAATCGACACCGGGGAGCTGTTTTTT.

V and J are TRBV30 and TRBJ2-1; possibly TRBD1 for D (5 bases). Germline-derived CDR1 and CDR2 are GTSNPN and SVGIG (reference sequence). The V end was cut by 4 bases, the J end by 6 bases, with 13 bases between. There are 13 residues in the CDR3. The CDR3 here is CAWTGLVGNEQFF. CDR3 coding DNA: TGTGCCTGGACAGGGTTAGTCGGCAATGAGCAGTTCTTC.

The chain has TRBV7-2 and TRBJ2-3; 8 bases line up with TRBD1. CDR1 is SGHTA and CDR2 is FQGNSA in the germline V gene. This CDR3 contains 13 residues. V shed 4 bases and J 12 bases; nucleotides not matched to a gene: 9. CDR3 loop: CASSYGQGQLQYF. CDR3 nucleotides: TGTGCCAGCAGCTATGGACAGGGTCAACTTCAGTATTTT.

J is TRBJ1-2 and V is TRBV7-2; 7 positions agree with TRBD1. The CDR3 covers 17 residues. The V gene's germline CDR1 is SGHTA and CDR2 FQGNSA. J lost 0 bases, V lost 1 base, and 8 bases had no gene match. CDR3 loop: CASSLGTRTGSNYGYTF. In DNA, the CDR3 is TGTGCCAGCAGCTTAGGGACTCGGACAGGTTCTAACTATGGCTACACCTTC.

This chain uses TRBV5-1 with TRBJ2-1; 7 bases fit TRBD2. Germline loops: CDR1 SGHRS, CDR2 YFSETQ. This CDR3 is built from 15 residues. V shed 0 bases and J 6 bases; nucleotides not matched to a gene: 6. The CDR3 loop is CASSLAGGKVNEQFF. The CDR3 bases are TGCGCCAGCAGCTTGGCCGGGGGGAAGGTCAATGAGCAGTTCTTC.